The 7 T cell receptor beta chains given below trace back to one sample, sequenced in a study of T-cell memory formation after mild COVID-19. A single record per CDR3 protein comes from TCRdb applying MiXCR to the 5' RACE reads. The table records about 340,000 distinct CDR3 sequences, about an eighth of them present only once. The sample taken for sequencing was PBMCs or a T cell subset sorted from them (not recorded which). Receptors originate from a man between 18 and 35 years old who had mild COVID-19 (a few samples of this study predate the infection). Cell type and time point are not known.

The rearrangement links TRBV4-2 to TRBJ2-1; 9 bases match TRBD2. Germline V gene data show CDR1 as LGHNA and CDR2 as YNFKEQ. Unmatched junction bases numbered 0, after V lost 0 bases and J lost 3 bases. There are 15 residues in the CDR3. DNA for the CDR3: TGTGCCAGCAGCCAAGATAGCGGGGGCTACAATGAGCAGTTCTTC. Protein product: CASSQDSGGYNEQFF.

The rearrangement uses TRBV4-3 and TRBJ2-3; D is unresolved. Germline loops: CDR1 LGHNA, CDR2 YSLEER. V lost 4 bases and J 2 bases, leaving 10 bases between the germline ends. The CDR3 extends over 14 amino acids. The CDR3 reads CASSPEPSTDTQYF. CDR3 DNA sequence: TGCGCCAGCAGCCCGGAGCCCTCCACAGATACGCAGTATTTT.

This rearrangement joins TRBV28 to TRBJ2-7; D not resolved. The V end lost 8 bases, the J end lost 4 bases, and 18 bases lay between the germline ends. Per germline, CDR1 MDHEN and CDR2 SYDVKM. The CDR3 length is 14 residues. The CDR3 here is CASLVLGPKYEQYF. DNA for the CDR3: TGTGCCAGCCTGGTCCTCGGGCCGAAATACGAGCAGTACTTC.

The chain couples TRBV7-2 to TRBJ2-7, with a weak D call TRBD2 (5 bases). This CDR3 contains 11 residues. CDR1 and CDR2 (germline): SGHTA, FQGNSA. The V end was cut by 4 bases, the J end by 11 bases, with 12 bases between. This chain's CDR3 is CASSSRTREYF. The CDR3 nucleotides are TGTGCCAGCAGCTCTCGAACGAGGGAGTACTTC.

This clonotype was detected many times. The chain recombines TRBV6-4 with TRBJ2-6, with D perhaps TRBD1 or TRBD2 (5 bases each). The CDR3 has 16 residues. Germline CDR1 and CDR2: MRHNA and SNTAGT. Trimming took 7 bases from V and 2 from J, leaving 15 bases between them. The DNA of the CDR3 is TGTGCCAGCACTAGTCGGGACGGAACTGGGGCCAACGTCCTGACTTTC. Protein product: CASTSRDGTGANVLTF.

The chain employs TRBV27 and TRBJ2-7; a possible D gene is TRBD1 (6 bases). V dropped 3 bases and J dropped 5 bases, with 11 bases sitting between them. Germline CDR1 MNHEY, CDR2 SMNVEV (reference sequence). The CDR3 consists of 13 residues. CDR3: CASSFRGSHEQYF. The CDR3 DNA sequence: TGTGCCAGCAGTTTTAGGGGGAGCCACGAGCAGTACTTC.

This clonotype was picked up a small number of times. This chain links TRBV6-5 with TRBJ1-3; maybe TRBD1 (6 bases). Germline V gives CDR1 MNHEY, CDR2 SVGAGI. V shed 6 bases and J shed 2 bases, with 11 bases lying between them. The CDR3 loop spans 14 amino acids. The CDR3 spells CASSGQGPGNTIYF. The CDR3 nucleotides read TGTGCCAGCAGCGGTCAGGGGCCTGGAAACACCATATATTTT.